The text below deals with one T cell receptor beta chain. Its antigen is still unknown. These data belong to a study of T cells after yellow fever vaccination. Broader study findings: Most primary-vaccination clones reappeared after the booster (approximately 95% CD4, roughly 90% CD8). Clonotypes shared by both compartments, CD4 and CD8, made up a small share. From the bulk population, abundant clonotypes could contaminate and appear within FACS-sorted repertoires.

Synthesis of TCR cDNA relied on 5'RACE template switching, which attached a universal primer site and UMIs. MiXCR, run by TCRdb on the 5' RACE reads, gives a single entry per CDR3 protein. Among 310,000 or so distinct CDR3 sequences listed, 3% to 4.5% were seen once. Germline V gene data show CDR1 as MGHDK and CDR2 as SYGVNS. The CDR3 length is 14 residues. V lost 4 bases and J 7 bases, leaving 11 bases between the germline ends. Specimen: PBMCs, collected on the day of the yellow fever booster vaccination. The TCR sequence derives from a man between 18 and 35 years old who received the YFV17D yellow fever vaccine. The rearrangement joins TRBV25-1 to TRBJ1-6; no clear D gene. DNA for the CDR3: TGTGCCAGCAGTGTCACGGATCGGAATTCACCCCTCCACTTT. It is translated as CASSVTDRNSPLHF.